Each of the 22 T cell receptor beta chains below was sequenced from the same sample in a study of T cells after yellow fever vaccination. TCRdb re-called the 5' RACE reads through MiXCR, storing one row per CDR3 protein. Among 200,000 to 250,000 distinct CDR3 sequences listed, 6.9% were seen once. Sequenced material: CD4+ T cells sorted from PBMCs, taken 15 days after the yellow fever booster vaccination. The receptors here all came from a man between 25 and 39 years old who received the YFV17D yellow fever vaccine.

This clonotype appeared many times. The chain links TRBV5-1 to TRBJ2-3, with D tentatively TRBD1 (6 bases). V dropped 0 bases and J dropped 3 bases, with 17 bases sitting between them. Germline CDR1 and CDR2: SGHRS and YFSETQ. The CDR3 is made up of 17 amino acids. The CDR3, as DNA: TGCGCCAGCAGCTTGGGGAGACAGGCTCAACTAACAGATACGCAGTATTTT. Translated: CASSLGRQAQLTDTQYF.

This clonotype occurred many times. This chain links TRBV7-2 with TRBJ2-7, with a tentative D call TRBD2 (5 bases). The germline V gene encodes CDR1 SGHTA and CDR2 FQGNSA. CDR3 length: 13 residues. Trimming cost V 5 bases and J 5 bases, with 13 bases left between them. CDR3 loop: CASSPRGSDEQYF. In DNA, the CDR3 is TGTGCCAGCAGCCCACGGGGTAGCGACGAGCAGTACTTC.

This clonotype was picked up a small number of times. The CDR3 is CASSNRQGGTEAFF. The DNA for the CDR3 is TGCGCCAGCAGCAACCGACAGGGAGGCACTGAAGCTTTCTTT. J is TRBJ1-1 and V is TRBV5-1, with 7 nucleotides matching TRBD1. The CDR3 sequence is 14 residues long. V dropped 4 bases and J dropped 4; count of bases not matched to a gene: 7. Germline V lookup: CDR1 SGHRS, CDR2 YFSETQ.

The sample holds a few counts of this clonotype. The V and J genes are TRBV6-1 and TRBJ2-3; 13 nucleotides line up with TRBD2. This CDR3 is 16 amino acids long. CDR1 is MNHNS and CDR2 is SASEGT in the germline V gene. The ends lost 4 bases at V and 5 bases at J; junction bases unmatched: 6. CDR3 sequence (DNA): TGTGCCAGCAGTGTCGGGACTAGCGGGACAAGAGATACGCAGTATTTT. It yields the protein CASSVGTSGTRDTQYF.

The chain employs TRBV29-1 and TRBJ1-2, with 8 bases identical to TRBD1. The germline V gene has CDR1 SQVTM and CDR2 ANQGSEA. This CDR3 spans 13 amino acids. V trimming: 5 bases; J trimming: 4 bases; junction bases outside the gene matches: 6. The CDR3 loop is CSVRAGGVYGYTF. As DNA, the CDR3 is TGCAGCGTTCGGGCAGGGGGCGTCTATGGCTACACCTTC.

This clonotype was observed many times. This rearrangement joins TRBV5-1 to TRBJ1-4, with no clear D. In germline, CDR1 is SGHRS, CDR2 YFSETQ. V gave up 2 bases and J gave up 10 bases, with 21 bases separating them. This CDR3 has 16 amino acids. CDR3 sequence: CASSFRARPQSGKLFF. In nucleotides, the CDR3 is TGCGCCAGCAGCTTTAGGGCAAGACCTCAAAGCGGAAAACTGTTTTTT.

DNA of the CDR3: TGTGCCACCAGCAGAGCCGCCGGGCAGCCCCAGCATTTT. This sequence encodes CATSRAAGQPQHF. The V gene is TRBV15, the J gene TRBJ1-5; D is unresolved. Germline CDR1 and CDR2: LNHNV and YYDKDF (reference sequence). Trimming shortened V by 1 base and J by 7 bases, and 8 bases separated the two germline ends. This CDR3 region has 13 residues.

In its sample, this clonotype was seen many times. V and J are TRBV20-1 and TRBJ2-5; D unclear. V lost 4 bases and J lost 2, with 14 bases in between. The CDR3 is made up of 14 amino acids. CDR1 is DFQATT and CDR2 is SNEGSKA in the germline V gene (reference sequence). The CDR3 coding sequence is TGCAGTGCTACCTCGGTTCAGAGACAAGAGACCCAGTACTTC. Translating it yields CSATSVQRQETQYF.

The V and J genes are TRBV9 and TRBJ2-2; perhaps D is TRBD1 or TRBD2 (5 bases each). Germline values: CDR1 SGDLS, CDR2 YYNGEE. V lost 4 bases and J lost 6, with 22 bases in between. There are 17 residues in the CDR3. DNA for the CDR3: TGTGCCAGCAGCCCAGGAGACAGTCTAACGGGGTCCGGGGAGCTGTTTTTT. It yields the protein CASSPGDSLTGSGELFF.

This clonotype was seen a single time. V and J are TRBV19 and TRBJ1-1; D is uncertain. Trimming shortened V by 4 bases and J by 2 bases, and 8 bases separated the two germline ends. Germline CDR1 is LNHDA and CDR2 is SQIVND (reference sequence). The CDR3 runs 13 residues. This chain's CDR3 is CASSTTINTEAFF. The CDR3 DNA follows: TGTGCCAGTAGTACCACTATAAACACTGAAGCTTTCTTT.

J is TRBJ1-2 and V is TRBV18; D unclear. Trimming stripped 6 bases from V and 5 bases from J, with 19 bases between. The germline V gene has CDR1 KGHSH and CDR2 LQKENI. The CDR3 is 15 amino acids. The CDR3 loop reads CASSRTLAGQYGYTF. CDR3 coding DNA: TGTGCCAGCTCGAGGACCCTGGCCGGCCAATATGGCTACACCTTC.

Many counts were recorded for this clonotype. The genes are TRBV7-2 and TRBJ1-3; D is unclear. Trimming shortened V by 1 base and J by 4 bases, and 5 bases separated the two germline ends. Germline CDR1 is SGHTA and CDR2 is FQGNSA. This CDR3 comprises 13 residues. The CDR3 protein is CASSLVQGNTIYF. The CDR3 coding sequence is TGTGCCAGCAGCTTAGTCCAGGGAAACACCATATATTTT.

This clonotype was found many times. The chain is built from TRBV9 and TRBJ2-2, with a weak D call TRBD1 (6 bases). V dropped 8 bases and J dropped 2 bases, with 10 bases sitting between them. Germline V gene lookup returns CDR1 SGDLS and CDR2 YYNGEE. CDR3 size: 13 residues. The CDR3 region is CARGHLNTGELFF. The CDR3 nucleotides are TGTGCCAGGGGACACCTCAACACCGGGGAGCTGTTTTTT.

This clonotype has only a few counts. The CDR3 sequence: CASSPSQVWSPLHF. As DNA, the CDR3 is TGTGCCAGCAGTCCCTCACAGGTTTGGTCACCCCTCCACTTT. The J gene is TRBJ1-6, the V gene TRBV7-2; a possible D gene is TRBD1 (5 bases). The V end was cut by 6 bases, the J end by 10 bases, with 16 bases between. From germline, CDR1 is SGHTA and CDR2 FQGNSA. This CDR3 contains 14 residues.

This clonotype was counted only a few times. The V gene is TRBV20-1, the J gene TRBJ2-7; 9 nucleotides agree with TRBD2. The trim removed 1 base at V and 2 bases at J, leaving 3 bases unmatched. The CDR3 contains 14 residues. Per germline, CDR1 DFQATT and CDR2 SNEGSKA (reference sequence). CDR3 loop: CSARGASGTYEQYF. The CDR3 DNA is TGCAGTGCTAGAGGGGCTAGCGGGACCTACGAGCAGTACTTC.

At least ten counts were recorded for this clonotype. This rearrangement joins TRBV24-1 to TRBJ2-2, with 10 bases identical to TRBD2. The length of the CDR3 is 17 residues. Germline CDR1 KGHDR, CDR2 SFDVKD. Unmatched junction bases numbered 11, after V lost 4 bases and J lost 7 bases. CDR3: CATSEHISSGSYGELFF. CDR3 nucleotides: TGTGCCACCAGTGAACATATCTCTAGCGGGAGTTACGGGGAGCTGTTTTTT.

The rearrangement joins TRBV20-1 to TRBJ2-7, with D perhaps TRBD2 (6 bases). Trimming removed 0 bases at V and 0 bases at J, with 12 bases between. The CDR3 length is 15 residues. CDR1 is DFQATT, CDR2 SNEGSKA, per germline (reference sequence). CDR3 region: CSAREGRGSSYEQYF. For the CDR3, the DNA is TGCAGTGCTAGAGAAGGGCGGGGCTCCTCCTACGAGCAGTACTTC.

This clonotype was seen more than once but under ten times. It is likely a read error, because the conserved phenylalanine at the end of the CDR3 is missing. The DNA is left out, because the CDR3 cannot be placed on it with certainty; the CDR3 is given as TCRdb lists it. The chain combines TRBV27 with TRBJ2-3; the table calls TRBD2, which could not be checked here. The germline V gene has CDR1 MNHEY and CDR2 SMNVEV (reference sequence). The CDR3 contains 8 residues when both ends are counted. The CDR3 loop is CASSFPLH.

This clonotype was seen more than once but under ten times. The genes are TRBV2 and TRBJ1-5; tentatively, D is TRBD1 (5 bases). The CDR3 loop spans 14 amino acids. The V end lost 7 bases, the J end lost 0 bases, and 10 bases lay between the germline ends. Germline V lookup: CDR1 SNHLY, CDR2 FYNNEI. CDR3 residues: CASTEQDSNQPQHF. CDR3 nucleotides: TGTGCCAGCACCGAACAGGATAGCAATCAGCCCCAGCATTTT.

This clonotype was counted a few times. The rearrangement joins TRBV12-3 or TRBV12-4 to TRBJ2-7; D is uncertain. V lost 4 bases and J 9 bases, leaving 13 bases between the germline ends. This CDR3 comprises 12 residues. CDR3 nucleotides: TGTGCCAGCAGTTCCGACTCCGGTGGGCAGTACTTC. It yields the protein CASSSDSGGQYF.

This clonotype was counted ten times or more. This chain links TRBV3-1 with TRBJ1-4; tentative D call: TRBD1 (5 bases). Germline loops: CDR1 LGHDT, CDR2 YNNKEL (reference sequence). Trimming shortened V by 3 bases and J by 4 bases, and 12 bases separated the two germline ends. This CDR3 is 15 amino acids long. The CDR3 bases are TGTGCCAGCAGCCATCGAGGGGCGAATAATGAAAAACTGTTTTTT. This encodes CASSHRGANNEKLFF.

Of note for this clonotype: A much more abundant neighbour one base away suggests this may be a read error. The chain employs TRBV5-1 and TRBJ1-1; TRBD1 might be the D (5 bases). The ends were cut back, 2 bases at V and 5 bases at J, with 13 bases in the middle. Germline V CDR1 and CDR2: SGHRS, YFSETQ. The CDR3 consists of 14 residues. This CDR3 reads CASSLQERGTEAFF. The CDR3 region has the DNA TGCGCCAGCAGCTTACAGGAACGAGGGACTGAAGCTTTCTTT.